This T cell receptor beta chain was documented in a study of CD8+ T cells in alopecia areata. cDNA prepared by RNA extraction and subsequent reverse transcription served as the template for sequencing. Clones were sequenced by immunoSEQ multiplex PCR, and TCRdb holds only the in-frame ones, with some missing. The sample yields about 100,000 clones, 65% to 85% seen once. CDR1 and CDR2 from the germline V gene are MNHNS and SASEGT. This CDR3 contains 15 residues. Trimming cost V 1 base and J 4 bases; bases outside gene matches: 6. The treatment here: oral pan-JAK inhibitor, 5-10 mg twice daily. This clone showed up just a few times.

The chain carries TRBV6-1 and TRBJ2-5; 7 bases map to TRBD1. Sequencing used CD8+ T cells sorted from blood, obtained at week 24, from a patient treated with tofacitinib. The clonotype comes from a human donor with alopecia areata. CDR3 in amino acids: CASSEEPRTGETQYF. CDR3 bases: TGTGCCAGCAGTGAAGAACCCCGGACAGGAGAGACCCAGTACTTC.